This is a list of T cell receptor beta chains from one sample in a study of cytotoxic CD8 clonotypes in ibrutinib-treated CLL. TCRdb's copy holds only in-frame clones and misses some; the assay was immunoSEQ multiplex PCR. Found here are 150,000 to 200,000 clones, more than 75% of them singletons; the top ten hold about 1.9%. The source was PBMCs, collected after 12 months of ibrutinib treatment. These receptors were taken from a human donor with chronic lymphocytic leukemia. CDR3s leave out the opening cysteine and the closing phenylalanine or tryptophan.

v_gene | CDR3aa
TRBV27 | ASSLYWTGPSRDNYGYT
TRBV18 | ASSPPPGWYDTGELF
TRBV2 | AARRGGETQY
TRBV5-1 | ASSSREGNSPLH
TRBV29-1 | SAGGTSRSYEQY
TRBV10-3 | AISEGTYEQY
TRBV13 | ASSSRQGTYEQY
TRBV7-2 | ASSQPTGGNQPQH
TRBV7-9 | ASSPGVGSPNTEAF
TRBV28 | ASSLTYTIY
TRBV28 | ASRGQGPWTEAF
TRBV7-3 | ASSPGHGSTDTQY
TRBV30 | AWSEMGVQPQH
TRBV19 | AQENWSSYNEQF
TRBV6-5 | ASSYRFGGYEKLF
TRBV28 | ASSLDRGDVGYGYT
TRBV6-1 | ASSEGQYEQY
TRBV28 | ASSSPGSGGNTIY
TRBV18 | ASSPDASGTQY
TRBV12-5 | ASGLGEGQGQETQY
TRBV28 | ASSAMLSKY
TRBV12-5 | ASGLGRDRYTDTQY
TRBV19 | ASSTLRDSTQPKNQPQH
TRBV7-8 | ASSLGLASPGRTQY
TRBV19 | ASPVGQPGAWRVAGTIY